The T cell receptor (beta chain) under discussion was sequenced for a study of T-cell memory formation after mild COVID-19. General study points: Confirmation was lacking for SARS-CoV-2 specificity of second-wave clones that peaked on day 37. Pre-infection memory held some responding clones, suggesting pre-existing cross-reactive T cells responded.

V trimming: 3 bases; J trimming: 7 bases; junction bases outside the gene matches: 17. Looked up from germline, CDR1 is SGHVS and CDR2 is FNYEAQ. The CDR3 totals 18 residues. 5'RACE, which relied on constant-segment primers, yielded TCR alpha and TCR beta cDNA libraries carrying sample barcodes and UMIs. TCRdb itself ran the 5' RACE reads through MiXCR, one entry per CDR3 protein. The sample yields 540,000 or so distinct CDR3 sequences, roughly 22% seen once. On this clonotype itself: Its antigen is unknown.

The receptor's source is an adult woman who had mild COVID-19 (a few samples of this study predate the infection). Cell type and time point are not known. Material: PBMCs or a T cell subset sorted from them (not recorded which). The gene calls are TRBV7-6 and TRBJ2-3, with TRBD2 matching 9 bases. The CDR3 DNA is TGTGCCAGCAGCTTTTCACTCGAGCGGGGGGTTAGACTGTATACGCAGTATTTT. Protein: CASSFSLERGVRLYTQYF.